The 28 T cell receptor beta chains below all came from one sample that was sequenced in a study of cytomegalovirus exposure and HLA in healthy donors. 13 Jbeta primers and 60 Vbeta primers were used for the PCR. The protocol was immunoSEQ multiplex PCR, while the TCRdb copy is restricted to in-frame clones and leaves out a portion. The sample holds roughly 130,000 clones, more than 60% seen once. Source material: PBMCs. These receptors were collected from a male donor in good health and CMV-seronegative.

In DNA form, the CDR3 reads TGCGCCAGCCAAGGTAGCGGGTCGAACACCGGGGAGCTGTTTTTT. It encodes CASQGSGSNTGELFF. V and J are TRBV5-1 and TRBJ2-2; 7 bases map to TRBD2. CDR3 size: 15 residues. Germline assignment: CDR1 SGHRS and CDR2 YFSETQ. Trimming took 7 bases from V and 0 from J; bases not matched to a gene: 6.

The genes are TRBV5-1 and TRBJ2-3; 7 nucleotides agree with TRBD1. The V and J ends lost 6 bases and 2 bases, in that order; junction bases with no gene match: 6. This CDR3 spans 14 amino acids. Looked up from germline, CDR1 is SGHRS and CDR2 is YFSETQ. CDR3 DNA: TGCGCCAGCAAACGGGACAGCGACACAGATACGCAGTATTTT. This sequence encodes CASKRDSDTDTQYF.

The chain recombines TRBV30 with TRBJ2-3, with TRBD1 identical over 11 bases. The ends lost 3 bases at V and 5 bases at J; junction bases unmatched: 7. CDR1 is GTSNPN, CDR2 SVGIG, per germline (reference sequence). This CDR3 comprises 15 residues. CDR3 sequence: CAWSSGTGGGDTQYF. CDR3 DNA: TGTGCCTGGAGCTCCGGGACAGGGGGTGGAGATACGCAGTATTTT.

Concerning this clone: At one end, the junction sequence differs from germline, possibly due to a read error. The rearrangement joins TRBV6-5 to TRBJ2-3; 11 nucleotides agree with TRBD2. Per germline, CDR1 MNHEY and CDR2 SVGAGI. The CDR3 is 15 amino acids. The CDR3 sequence is CTSRSTSGVTDTQYF. CDR3 bases: TGTACCAGCAGGTCGACTAGCGGGGTTACAGATACGCAGTATTTT.

J is TRBJ1-2 and V is TRBV7-8, with TRBD1 matching 10 bases. The ends lost 5 bases at V and 3 bases at J; junction bases unmatched: 3. CDR1 SGHVS and CDR2 FQNEAQ come from the germline V gene. The CDR3 is 14 residues long. In DNA, the CDR3 is TGTGCCAGCAGCCCAGGGACAGGGGACTATGGCTACACCTTC. The encoded protein is CASSPGTGDYGYTF. The variable domain in full, completed from reference TRBV7-8 and TRBJ1-2, reads GAGVSQSPRYKVAKRGQDVALRCDPISGHVSLFWYQQALGQGPEFLTYFQNEAQLDKSGLPSDRFFAERPEGSVSTLKIQRTQQEDSAVYLCASSPGTGDYGYTFGSGTRLTVV.

V is TRBV27 and J is TRBJ2-5; D is possibly TRBD2 (6 bases). V was trimmed by 0 bases and J by 0 bases, leaving 8 bases between them. CDR3 length equals 15 residues. CDR1 is MNHEY, CDR2 SMNVEV, per germline (reference sequence). The CDR3 is CASSLSEGYQETQYF. The CDR3 coding sequence is TGTGCCAGCAGTTTATCGGAGGGATACCAAGAGACCCAGTACTTC.

This chain links TRBV18 with TRBJ2-6; 8 bases agree with TRBD1. The V gene end was trimmed by 6 bases and the J gene end by 0 bases; junction bases not matched to a gene: 16. Germline V lookup: CDR1 KGHSH, CDR2 LQKENI. CDR3 length: 20 residues. The CDR3 spells CASSAGFMDRANSGANVLTF. CDR3 coding DNA: TGTGCCAGCTCGGCAGGGTTTATGGACAGGGCCAACTCTGGGGCCAACGTCCTGACTTTC. Full variable domain (remainder filled in from reference TRBV18 and TRBJ2-6): NAGVMQNPRHLVRRRGQEARLRCSPMKGHSHVYWYRQLPEEGLKFMVYLQKENIIDESGMPKERFSAEFPKEGPSILRIQQVVRGDSAAYFCASSAGFMDRANSGANVLTFGAGSRLTVL.

The V call is TRBV7-2, the J call TRBJ2-1; 10 bases are a match to TRBD2. V lost 4 bases, J lost 15 bases, and 6 bases stayed unmatched. Germline V gene lookup returns CDR1 SGHTA and CDR2 FQGNSA. The CDR3 is made up of 12 amino acids. The CDR3 coding sequence is TGTGCCAGCAGCTACCCACTAGCGGGGCTGTTCTTC. Translating it yields CASSYPLAGLFF.

This clone showed up just once. V is TRBV7-8 and J is TRBJ1-6, with D perhaps TRBD1 (6 bases). The CDR3 runs 13 residues. Trimming removed 5 bases at V and 8 bases at J, with 10 bases between. Germline values: CDR1 SGHVS, CDR2 FQNEAQ. CDR3 nucleotide sequence: TGTGCCAGCAGCCCCAACAGGGATTCACCCCTCCACTTT. Protein product: CASSPNRDSPLHF. Filled out from reference TRBV7-8 and TRBJ1-6, the complete variable domain reads GAGVSQSPRYKVAKRGQDVALRCDPISGHVSLFWYQQALGQGPEFLTYFQNEAQLDKSGLPSDRFFAERPEGSVSTLKIQRTQQEDSAVYLCASSPNRDSPLHFGNGTRLTVT.

The chain recombines TRBV5-4 with TRBJ2-7; the match to TRBD1 covers 9 bases. The V gene end was trimmed by 4 bases and the J gene end by 6 bases; junction bases not matched to a gene: 17. CDR1 SGHNT and CDR2 YYREEE come from the germline V gene (reference sequence). The CDR3 loop spans 17 amino acids. The CDR3 reads CASSDGRTGQGIVEQYF. The CDR3, as DNA: TGTGCCAGCAGCGACGGACGGACGGGACAGGGAATTGTCGAGCAGTACTTC.

The chain uses TRBV27 and TRBJ1-5; 10 bases match TRBD1. CDR3 length: 15 residues. V was pared by 3 bases and J by 7 bases, with 6 bases of the junction left unmatched. The germline V gene encodes CDR1 MNHEY and CDR2 SMNVEV (reference sequence). The DNA of the CDR3 is TGTGCCAGCAGTTTCCTGGGACAGGGGATACAGCCCCAGCATTTT. As protein: CASSFLGQGIQPQHF.

The rearrangement uses TRBV5-6 and TRBJ1-1, with a weak D call TRBD1 (5 bases). Trimming removed 7 bases from V and 3 bases from J, with 16 bases in between. This CDR3 region has 14 residues. Germline-derived CDR1 and CDR2 are SGHDT and YYEEEE. CDR3 amino acids: CASLRGRLDTEAFF. The CDR3 DNA reads as TGTGCCAGCCTAAGGGGCAGATTGGACACTGAAGCTTTCTTT.

CDR3 amino acids: CASSIRQEYTEAFF. The CDR3 nucleotides are TGCGCCAGCAGCATAAGACAGGAATACACTGAAGCTTTCTTT. This chain joins TRBV5-1 and TRBJ1-1; D is perhaps TRBD1 (6 bases). Germline V gene lookup returns CDR1 SGHRS and CDR2 YFSETQ. This CDR3 has 14 residues. V gave up 4 bases and J gave up 3 bases, with 13 bases separating them.

The rearrangement uses TRBV4-3 and TRBJ1-5, with 7 bases identical to TRBD1. Germline V lookup: CDR1 LGHNA, CDR2 YSLEER. V was clipped by 0 bases and J by 8 bases; unmatched bases: 4. The CDR3 runs 14 residues. DNA for the CDR3: TGCGCCAGCAGCCAAGAGTCACAGGGGAAGCCCCAGCATTTT. This translates into CASSQESQGKPQHF.

This chain links TRBV19 with TRBJ1-5; the match to TRBD1 covers 8 bases. The germline V gene encodes CDR1 LNHDA and CDR2 SQIVND (reference sequence). This CDR3 spans 16 amino acids. After removal of 4 bases from V and 2 bases from J, the junction contained 7 bases not matched to a gene. CDR3 nucleotides: TGTGCCAGTAGTACTCGGACAGGGATGGGCAATCAGCCCCAGCATTTT. It specifies CASSTRTGMGNQPQHF.

The V gene is TRBV6-6, the J gene TRBJ2-2, with D perhaps matching TRBD1 (5 bases). Trimming pared 6 bases from V and 6 bases from J, leaving 14 bases between. This CDR3 has 14 residues. Germline-derived CDR1 and CDR2 are MNHNY and SVGAGI (reference sequence). The DNA for the CDR3 is TGTGCCAGCAGCCCCAGGGTGAGCGCCGGGGAGCTGTTTTTT. It translates to CASSPRVSAGELFF.

The chain is built from TRBV7-3 and TRBJ1-1; TRBD1 matches at 9 bases. Germline CDR1 and CDR2: SGHTA and FQGTGA. The ends lost 2 bases at V and 6 bases at J; junction bases unmatched: 4. The CDR3 loop spans 14 amino acids. The CDR3 DNA reads as TGTGCCAGCAGCTTAGACAGGGGGACCCCTGAAGCTTTCTTT. Amino acid sequence: CASSLDRGTPEAFF.

This clone was found a few times. V usage is TRBV29-1 and J usage is TRBJ2-7; perhaps TRBD1 as D (5 bases). Trimming pared 6 bases from V and 4 bases from J, leaving 13 bases between. Germline V gives CDR1 SQVTM, CDR2 ANQGSEA. This CDR3 has 12 amino acids. CDR3 DNA sequence: TGCAGCGTAGGCCAGGGAAGTTACGAGCAGTACTTC. Protein product: CSVGQGSYEQYF.

This clone was seen more than once but under ten times. The CDR3 DNA is TGCGCCAGCAGCCAGGGGGGTCTAGCGGGGGGATTCCAAGAGACCCAGTACTTC. Its translation is CASSQGGLAGGFQETQYF. This chain links TRBV4-1 with TRBJ2-5, with 11 bases identical to TRBD2. The V gene's germline CDR1 is MGHRA and CDR2 YSYEKL. V was clipped by 3 bases and J by 1 base; unmatched bases: 10. This CDR3 spans 18 amino acids.

This clone was observed at least ten times. Germline and junction disagree at one end, which may indicate a read error. This chain joins TRBV6-1 and TRBJ2-7; D is ambiguous. This CDR3 contains 13 residues. Germline loops: CDR1 MNHNS, CDR2 SASEGT. In DNA form, the CDR3 reads TGTGCCAGCGGTGAGCCTAACTCCTACGAGCAGTACTTC. Translating it yields CASGEPNSYEQYF.

The chain uses TRBV4-2 and TRBJ2-5; 12 nucleotides match TRBD2. Trimming at V came to 3 bases and at J to 3 bases, leaving 5 bases not matched to a gene. This CDR3 has 16 amino acids. Germline-derived CDR1 and CDR2 are LGHNA and YNFKEQ. CDR3 coding DNA: TGTGCCAGCAGCCAGTCTAGCGGGGGGGCAGAAGAGACCCAGTACTTC. Amino acids: CASSQSSGGAEETQYF.

This clone was counted only a few times. The chain carries TRBV6-5 and TRBJ1-1, with D possibly TRBD1 on 6 matching bases. CDR1 MNHEY and CDR2 SVGAGI come from the germline V gene. V lost 5 bases to trimming and J lost 0 bases, with 10 bases between them. The CDR3 is made up of 14 amino acids. This CDR3 is CASSRPGVNTEAFF. The CDR3 DNA sequence: TGTGCCAGCAGTCGCCCAGGGGTGAACACTGAAGCTTTCTTT.

This clone was seen a handful of times. The chain couples TRBV4-3 to TRBJ2-5, with 13 bases lining up with TRBD2. Germline V lookup: CDR1 LGHNA, CDR2 YSLEER. J gave up 3 bases and V 4 bases, and 5 bases lay outside the gene matches. CDR3 length: 16 amino acids. The CDR3 DNA sequence: TGCGCCAGCAGCCCCGGACTAGCGGGGGCCGAAGAGACCCAGTACTTC. Its translation: CASSPGLAGAEETQYF.

The chain recombines TRBV19 with TRBJ2-3, with 14 bases identical to TRBD2. The V and J ends lost 4 bases and 3 bases, in that order; junction bases with no gene match: 3. Germline V gene sequence: CDR1 LNHDA, CDR2 SQIVND (reference sequence). The CDR3 runs to 16 residues. The DNA of the CDR3 is TGTGCCAGTAGTAGCCGACTAGCGGGGGGGACAGATACGCAGTATTTT. Translating gives CASSSRLAGGTDTQYF.

This chain connects TRBV9 to TRBJ2-3, with 7 bases aligning to TRBD1. The junction had 6 bases not matched to a gene; V was cut back by 4 bases and J by 4 bases. The CDR3 extends over 14 amino acids. Germline-derived CDR1 and CDR2 are SGDLS and YYNGEE. Here the CDR3 reads CASSPTGDPDTQYF. In DNA form, the CDR3 reads TGTGCCAGCAGCCCCACAGGGGATCCAGATACGCAGTATTTT.

The V gene is TRBV5-1, the J gene TRBJ2-3; no clear D. The CDR3 is 14 residues long. V lost 4 bases to trimming and J lost 1 base, with 10 bases between them. The germline V gene has CDR1 SGHRS and CDR2 YFSETQ. The CDR3 reads CASSVGSGTDTQYF. The CDR3 region has the DNA TGCGCCAGCAGCGTGGGAAGCGGCACAGATACGCAGTATTTT.

Note on this clone: This specimen includes other DNA sequences encoding the same CDR3. This chain links TRBV9 with TRBJ1-2; 9 bases are shared with TRBD1. In germline, CDR1 is SGDLS, CDR2 YYNGEE. The CDR3 is made up of 14 amino acids. V dropped 4 bases and J dropped 2; count of bases not matched to a gene: 3. CDR3 DNA: TGTGCCAGCAGCCCGGGACAGGGAAACTATGGCTACACCTTC. Its translation: CASSPGQGNYGYTF.

This sequence joins TRBV5-8 and TRBJ2-7; 7 bases are a match to TRBD1. Per the germline V gene, CDR1 is SGHTS and CDR2 is YDEGEE. V lost 3 bases, J lost 6 bases, and 9 bases stayed unmatched. This CDR3 is built from 14 residues. The DNA of the CDR3 is TGTGCCAGCAGCTCCTCGGGCAGGGGGACCGAGCAGTACTTC. Amino acids: CASSSSGRGTEQYF.